The 13 T cell receptor beta chains reported below all come from one sample, sequenced in a study of T-cell memory formation after mild COVID-19. TCRdb reprocessed the 5' RACE reads via MiXCR and lists one record per CDR3 protein. Of thousands of distinct CDR3 sequences listed, roughly a sixth are singletons. The material sequenced was PBMCs or a T cell subset sorted from them (not recorded which). These receptors all come from an adult who had mild COVID-19 (a few samples of this study predate the infection). Cell type and time point are not known.

This clonotype is deemed medium-sized. The rearrangement uses TRBV4-1 and TRBJ2-1, with 9 positions matching TRBD2. Germline loops: CDR1 MGHRA, CDR2 YSYEKL. J was trimmed by 8 bases and V by 1 base; bases with no gene match: 9. The CDR3 runs 16 residues. The CDR3 sequence: CASSQVSRGGRDEQFF. CDR3 DNA sequence: TGCGCCAGCAGCCAAGTTTCGCGGGGGGGCCGAGATGAGCAGTTCTTC.

By sample fraction, this clonotype is medium-sized. This sequence joins TRBV5-1 and TRBJ2-2, with D tentatively TRBD1 (6 bases). The germline gives CDR1 SGHRS, CDR2 YFSETQ. This CDR3 comprises 13 residues. Trimming took off 1 base at V and 6 bases at J, with 7 bases between the two ends. This CDR3 reads CASSLQGSGELFF. CDR3 DNA sequence: TGCGCCAGCAGCTTGCAGGGGTCCGGGGAGCTGTTTTTT. Filled out from reference TRBV5-1 and TRBJ2-2, the complete variable domain reads KAGVTQTPRYLIKTRGQQVTLSCSPISGHRSVSWYQQTPGQGLQFLFEYFSETQRNKGNFPGRFSGRQFSNSRSEMNVSTLELGDSALYLCASSLQGSGELFFGEGSRLTVL.

This clonotype is medium-sized by share. The V gene is TRBV4-3, the J gene TRBJ1-4, with a tentative D call TRBD1 (5 bases). With 4 bases removed from V and 5 bases from J, the gap between germline ends came to 11 bases. The CDR3 is 14 amino acids. The germline V gene encodes CDR1 LGHNA and CDR2 YSLEER. CDR3 sequence (DNA): TGCGCCAGCAGCCGGGGCAGGCTAAATGAAAAACTGTTTTTT. Its protein product is CASSRGRLNEKLFF.

The rearrangement uses TRBV5-1 and TRBJ2-2; D is perhaps TRBD1 or TRBD2 (5 bases each). Germline values: CDR1 SGHRS, CDR2 YFSETQ. The CDR3 is made up of 16 amino acids. V was shortened by 2 bases and J by 0 bases, with 11 bases between the two germline ends. In DNA form, the CDR3 reads TGCGCCAGCAGCTTACCCGGGGCGGCGAACACCGGGGAGCTGTTTTTT. It translates to CASSLPGAANTGELFF.

This clonotype rates as medium-sized. CDR3 loop: CASSYRGADTQYF. CDR3 sequence (DNA): TGTGCCAGCAGTTACCGGGGGGCGGATACGCAGTATTTT. V gene TRBV6-5 combines with J gene TRBJ2-3, with a weak D call TRBD2 (7 bases). Trimming pared 2 bases from V and 6 bases from J, leaving 9 bases between. Germline CDR1 and CDR2: MNHEY and SVGAGI. The CDR3 sequence is 13 residues long.

This clonotype rates as medium-sized. This chain uses TRBV3-1 with TRBJ2-1; 7 nucleotides align to TRBD1. Germline-derived CDR1 and CDR2 are LGHDT and YNNKEL (reference sequence). The CDR3 spans 15 residues. After removal of 3 bases from V and 7 bases from J, the junction contained 9 bases not matched to a gene. CDR3 loop: CASSQNPGQRNEQFF. The CDR3 bases are TGTGCCAGCAGCCAGAACCCGGGACAGCGGAATGAGCAGTTCTTC.

This clonotype was seen many times. The chain employs TRBV4-3 and TRBJ2-7; maybe TRBD2 (6 bases). V lost 1 base and J lost 4, with 14 bases in between. CDR3 size: 15 residues. Germline V gene sequence: CDR1 LGHNA, CDR2 YSLEER. CDR3 sequence reads: CASSQVNSGYYEQYF. The CDR3 region has the DNA TGCGCCAGCAGCCAAGTGAATAGCGGCTATTACGAGCAGTACTTC.

The gene calls are TRBV5-1 and TRBJ2-3, with D maybe TRBD1 (6 bases). Deletions cut 3 bases from V and 0 bases from J, with 14 bases between. CDR3 size: 16 residues. The germline gives CDR1 SGHRS, CDR2 YFSETQ. CDR3 loop: CASSSQGLGSTDTQYF. Written as DNA, the CDR3 is TGCGCCAGCAGCTCACAGGGATTGGGTAGCACAGATACGCAGTATTTT.

This clonotype has a count of ten or more. This chain joins TRBV18 and TRBJ2-7; 7 bases fit TRBD2. Germline V gene data show CDR1 as KGHSH and CDR2 as LQKENI. V gave up 4 bases and J gave up 3 bases; unmatched junction bases: 12. CDR3 size: 16 residues. CDR3 sequence: CASSQGGVSLNYEQYV. CDR3 coding DNA: TGTGCCAGCTCACAGGGAGGGGTCTCACTGAACTACGAGCAGTACGTC.

In this sample, this clonotype is medium-sized. The chain couples TRBV5-1 to TRBJ2-3; 10 bases agree with TRBD2. This CDR3 has 16 amino acids. V trimming: 2 bases; J trimming: 2 bases; junction bases outside the gene matches: 5. The germline V gene has CDR1 SGHRS and CDR2 YFSETQ. CDR3 protein: CASSLPTSGVTDTQYF. For the CDR3, the DNA is TGCGCCAGCAGCTTACCTACTAGCGGGGTCACAGATACGCAGTATTTT.

V gene TRBV3-1 combines with J gene TRBJ2-3; 9 bases align to TRBD1. The germline gives CDR1 LGHDT, CDR2 YNNKEL (reference sequence). Trimming removed 5 bases from V and 6 bases from J; junction bases left unmatched: 9. The CDR3 contains 15 residues. The CDR3 DNA reads TGTGCCAGCAGCATACGGGACAGGGCGCACGATACGCAGTATTTT. Its protein is CASSIRDRAHDTQYF.

The sample holds many counts of this clonotype. The chain employs TRBV3-1 and TRBJ1-1; D may be TRBD1 (5 bases). The V gene's germline CDR1 is LGHDT and CDR2 YNNKEL (reference sequence). The length of the CDR3 is 15 residues. Trimming removed 9 bases at V and 4 bases at J, with 21 bases between. In DNA, the CDR3 is TGTGCCAGTTCCGACTTGACCCAGGGCTTCACTGAAGCTTTCTTT. Its protein is CASSDLTQGFTEAFF.

By frequency in the sample, this clonotype is medium-sized. The rearrangement uses TRBV7-2 and TRBJ1-3, with a weak D call TRBD1 (5 bases). CDR1 is SGHTA and CDR2 is FQGNSA in the germline V gene. The CDR3 totals 15 residues. V gave up 0 bases and J gave up 4 bases, with 10 bases separating them. The CDR3 DNA is TGTGCCAGCAGCTTAGCCCGACAGAAAGGAAACACCATATATTTT. Its protein product is CASSLARQKGNTIYF.